This T cell receptor beta chain was obtained from a study of a mutant IDH1 vaccine in newly diagnosed glioma. The wider study: Pretreatment consisted of radiotherapy, temozolomide, or both, with most receiving both. Overall study results and limits: There seemed to be no relation between pseudoprogression and changes in top peripheral T cell clonotypes. Immune responses induced by vaccination arose in 90% to 95% of the patients.

Notes on this clone: Its antigen is unidentified.

Produced via immunoSEQ multiplex PCR; TCRdb's table is partial and in-frame only. Found here are 85,000 to 100,000 clones, roughly 85% of them singletons; the top ten hold around 7%. Time point: baseline, week 1 (first vaccination visit). The treatment was: pre-vaccination baseline after standard-of-care therapy. New astrocytomas of WHO grade 3 or 4 that were IDH1-mutant and ATRX-lost were found in the donors. Germline-derived CDR1 and CDR2 are LGHNA and YNFKEQ. The CDR3 length is 13 residues. Trimming took 0 bases from V and 6 from J; bases not matched to a gene: 1. The chain has TRBV4-2 and TRBJ2-7; 8 bases fit TRBD1. The material was PBMCs, obtained from a glioma patient treated with radiotherapy, temozolomide or both. The TCR sequence derives from a woman in her forties or fifties with glioma. The CDR3 nucleotides are TGTGCCAGCAGCCAAGACAGGGGGCGCGAGCAGTACTTC. Residues: CASSQDRGREQYF.